These 23 T cell receptor beta chains originate from one sample sequenced in a study of ipilimumab plus nivolumab after autologous stem cell transplantation. Data came from immunoSEQ multiplex PCR; TCRdb stores just in-frame clones and leaves some out. The table records approximately 15,000 clones, 70% to 80% of them present only once. Here the sequenced sample was PBMCs, taken in a trial of ipilimumab plus nivolumab as post-transplant consolidation. The receptors were sampled from a male donor with diffuse large B-cell lymphoma.

The chain links TRBV25-1 to TRBJ1-2; 7 bases match TRBD1. Losses at the gene ends were 2 bases for V and 7 bases for J; bases not matched to a gene: 4. Germline V CDR1 and CDR2: MGHDK, SYGVNS. This CDR3 spans 13 amino acids. The CDR3 spells CASSELQGSGYTF. The CDR3 nucleotides read TGTGCCAGCAGTGAACTACAGGGGTCTGGCTACACCTTC.

By share, this clone counts as medium-sized. The chain has TRBV4-3 and TRBJ2-1; the D gene is possibly TRBD2 (6 bases). The CDR3 length is 14 residues. The germline V gene encodes CDR1 LGHNA and CDR2 YSLEER. The ends were cut back, 1 base at V and 5 bases at J, with 9 bases in the middle. The CDR3 DNA sequence: TGCGCCAGCAGCCAAGGCGGGGCCCACAATGAGCAGTTCTTC. It encodes CASSQGGAHNEQFF.

As for this clone: The sample holds other DNA sequences that translate to the same CDR3. The V gene is TRBV6-1, the J gene TRBJ1-2, with D unclear. The CDR3 covers 13 residues. V shed 3 bases and J shed 2 bases, with 7 bases lying between them. The germline V gene has CDR1 MNHNS and CDR2 SASEGT. CDR3 sequence reads: CASSELGNYGYTF. CDR3 DNA sequence: TGTGCCAGCAGTGAGTTGGGAAACTATGGCTACACCTTC.

This clone was observed a handful of times. The chain couples TRBV29-1 to TRBJ2-5; 11 nucleotides line up with TRBD2. Germline CDR1 and CDR2: SQVTM and ANQGSEA. This CDR3 is built from 16 residues. The V and J ends lost 7 bases and 3 bases, in that order; junction bases with no gene match: 13. The CDR3 loop reads CSATPVTSGDEETQYF. Here the CDR3 DNA reads TGCAGCGCTACCCCCGTGACTAGCGGGGATGAAGAGACCCAGTACTTC.

V gene TRBV29-1 combines with J gene TRBJ1-1, with a weak D call TRBD1 (5 bases). Germline V CDR1 and CDR2: SQVTM, ANQGSEA. Trimming cost V 6 bases and J 0 bases, with 14 bases left between them. CDR3 length: 14 amino acids. CDR3 region: CSVDPRGLNTEAFF. CDR3 coding DNA: TGCAGCGTAGACCCCCGGGGCTTGAACACTGAAGCTTTCTTT.

This rearrangement joins TRBV5-6 to TRBJ2-7; D possibly matches TRBD1 or TRBD2 (5 bases each). Trimming took off 2 bases at V and 3 bases at J, with 12 bases between the two ends. This CDR3 contains 14 residues. Germline values: CDR1 SGHDT, CDR2 YYEEEE. CDR3 protein: CASSFKGTYYEQYF. CDR3 nucleotide sequence: TGTGCCAGCAGCTTCAAGGGGACCTACTACGAGCAGTACTTC.

The gene calls are TRBV2 and TRBJ1-5; D call uncertain. Trimming took 6 bases from V and 4 from J, leaving 13 bases between them. Germline V gives CDR1 SNHLY, CDR2 FYNNEI. The CDR3 extends over 14 amino acids. The CDR3 sequence is CASSLRGYNQPQHF. The CDR3 DNA reads as TGTGCCAGCAGCCTTCGAGGGTATAATCAGCCCCAGCATTTT.

The chain links TRBV4-1 to TRBJ2-1; D is uncertain. The CDR3 runs to 12 residues. Trimming pared 4 bases from V and 8 bases from J, leaving 9 bases between. Germline V gene sequence: CDR1 MGHRA, CDR2 YSYEKL. The CDR3 sequence is CASSRMSDEQFF. In nucleotides, the CDR3 is TGCGCCAGCAGCCGCATGAGCGATGAGCAGTTCTTC.

This chain connects TRBV19 to TRBJ1-6; D perhaps matches TRBD1 (6 bases). The CDR3 runs to 13 residues. V lost 5 bases and J lost 10, with 12 bases in between. Germline V gene sequence: CDR1 LNHDA, CDR2 SQIVND (reference sequence). The CDR3 loop is CASSLSGESPLHF. The CDR3 DNA is TGTGCCAGTAGTCTTTCAGGGGAATCACCCCTCCACTTT.

This clone was found once. The chain uses TRBV11-3 and TRBJ2-1; D call uncertain. The germline V gene encodes CDR1 SGHNT and CDR2 YENEEA. Trimming left V 0 bases short and J 10 bases short, with 10 bases between. This CDR3 has 13 residues. Written as DNA, the CDR3 is TGTGCCAGCAGCTTAGAGTCCCCACGGGAGCAGTTCTTC. This translates into CASSLESPREQFF.

The chain is built from TRBV2 and TRBJ1-5; the D gene is possibly TRBD1 (5 bases). Germline V gives CDR1 SNHLY, CDR2 FYNNEI. Trimming took off 3 bases at V and 2 bases at J, with 17 bases between the two ends. The CDR3 runs 17 residues. CDR3 nucleotide sequence: TGTGCCAGCAGTGATGAGGGCGGGAGGGGTGGCAATCAGCCCCAGCATTTT. Its protein is CASSDEGGRGGNQPQHF.

This clone was seen more than once but under ten times. The rearrangement uses TRBV11-2 and TRBJ1-2; D uncertain. The germline gives CDR1 SGHAT, CDR2 FQNNGV. The CDR3 has 15 amino acids. V lost 2 bases to trimming and J lost 4 bases, with 14 bases between them. The CDR3 region is CASSLTLSSIYGYTF. The CDR3 region has the DNA TGTGCCAGCAGCTTAACCCTGAGCAGCATCTATGGCTACACCTTC.

The chain has TRBV5-4 and TRBJ2-7, with D tentatively TRBD1 (5 bases). CDR1 and CDR2 (germline): SGHNT, YYREEE (reference sequence). CDR3 length: 14 residues. With 6 bases removed from V and 2 bases from J, the gap between germline ends came to 15 bases. The CDR3 loop is CASKTVPTTYEQYF. DNA for the CDR3: TGTGCCAGCAAGACAGTCCCGACGACCTACGAGCAGTACTTC.

This rearrangement joins TRBV6-5 to TRBJ1-4; D gene ambiguous. CDR1 is MNHEY, CDR2 SVGAGI, per germline. V gave up 6 bases and J gave up 5 bases, with 13 bases separating them. The CDR3 is 14 amino acids. The CDR3 protein is CASSYQSSNEKLFF. CDR3 nucleotide sequence: TGTGCCAGCAGCTATCAGAGTTCAAATGAAAAACTGTTTTTT.

The chain recombines TRBV9 with TRBJ2-5, with 10 bases lining up with TRBD2. In germline, CDR1 is SGDLS, CDR2 YYNGEE. The CDR3 runs to 14 residues. V was clipped by 3 bases and J by 1 base; unmatched bases: 0. Written as DNA, the CDR3 is TGTGCCAGCAGCGGACTAGCGGGCCAAGAGACCCAGTACTTC. Protein: CASSGLAGQETQYF. Drawing the rest from reference TRBV9 and TRBJ2-5, the complete variable domain is DSGVTQTPKHLITATGQRVTLRCSPRSGDLSVYWYQQSLDQGLQFLIQYYNGEERAKGNILERFSAQQFPDLHSELNLSSLELGDSALYFCASSGLAGQETQYFGPGTRLLVL.

Concerning this clone: This CDR3 is also generated by other DNA sequences in the sample. The chain recombines TRBV7-9 with TRBJ2-3, with 15 bases lining up with TRBD2. V was pared by 4 bases and J by 0 bases, with 5 bases of the junction left unmatched. Germline values: CDR1 SEHNR, CDR2 FQNEAQ (reference sequence). The CDR3 has 18 amino acids. DNA of the CDR3: TGTGCCAGCAGCTCCCCGGGACTAGCGGGGGGTAGCACAGATACGCAGTATTTT. It specifies CASSSPGLAGGSTDTQYF.

The chain uses TRBV5-6 and TRBJ2-1; D uncertain. The CDR3 covers 15 residues. Trimming removed 0 bases from V and 5 bases from J, with 12 bases in between. Germline CDR1 and CDR2: SGHDT and YYEEEE. CDR3 DNA sequence: TGTGCCAGCAGCTTGGGCGGAGATCTCGACAATGAGCAGTTCTTC. It is translated as CASSLGGDLDNEQFF.

The V gene is TRBV27, the J gene TRBJ2-7; D is uncertain. V shed 3 bases and J shed 1 base, with 7 bases lying between them. This CDR3 has 13 residues. Germline V gene sequence: CDR1 MNHEY, CDR2 SMNVEV (reference sequence). CDR3 loop: CASSFLLSYEQYF. Here the CDR3 DNA reads TGTGCCAGCAGTTTTCTACTTTCCTACGAGCAGTACTTC.

The rearrangement uses TRBV5-1 and TRBJ1-2; 10 bases agree with TRBD1. The CDR3 is 15 residues long. CDR1 is SGHRS and CDR2 is YFSETQ in the germline V gene. The V and J ends lost 4 bases and 6 bases, in that order; junction bases with no gene match: 9. CDR3 bases: TGCGCCAGCAGCAGAATTACCGGGACAGGGGATGGCTACACCTTC. This encodes CASSRITGTGDGYTF.

The chain couples TRBV9 to TRBJ1-1; D is unresolved. This CDR3 comprises 13 residues. Trimming shortened V by 1 base and J by 0 bases, and 4 bases separated the two germline ends. The germline gives CDR1 SGDLS, CDR2 YYNGEE. CDR3 loop: CASSVWVNTEAFF. In nucleotides, the CDR3 is TGTGCCAGCAGCGTATGGGTGAACACTGAAGCTTTCTTT. Drawing the rest from reference TRBV9 and TRBJ1-1, the complete variable domain is DSGVTQTPKHLITATGQRVTLRCSPRSGDLSVYWYQQSLDQGLQFLIQYYNGEERAKGNILERFSAQQFPDLHSELNLSSLELGDSALYFCASSVWVNTEAFFGQGTRLTVV.

The V call is TRBV13, the J call TRBJ2-7; perhaps TRBD1 as D (5 bases). Between the trimmed V and J ends, which lost 0 bases and 3 bases, there was a span of 9 bases. Germline V gene sequence: CDR1 PRHDT, CDR2 FYEKMQ (reference sequence). The CDR3 contains 14 residues. The CDR3 nucleotides read TGTGCCAGCAGCTTAGGATCAGGGAACTACGAGCAGTACTTC. It yields the protein CASSLGSGNYEQYF.

This clone was recorded only once. The V call is TRBV11-3, the J call TRBJ2-1; the D gene is possibly TRBD1 (5 bases). Trimming left V 6 bases short and J 0 bases short, with 9 bases between. The CDR3 spans 14 residues. Germline CDR1 and CDR2: SGHNT and YENEEA. The CDR3 reads CASSHGHSYNEQFF. CDR3 in DNA: TGTGCCAGCAGTCATGGACACTCCTACAATGAGCAGTTCTTC.

This chain uses TRBV7-2 with TRBJ1-1; 9 nucleotides match TRBD1. The CDR3 is made up of 14 amino acids. CDR1 is SGHTA, CDR2 FQGNSA, per germline. After removal of 0 bases from V and 10 bases from J, the junction contained 6 bases not matched to a gene. CDR3 bases: TGTGCCAGCAGCTTAGCGGGGGGACAGGGTGGAGCTTTCTTT. It specifies CASSLAGGQGGAFF. Together with reference TRBV7-2 and TRBJ1-1, the CDR3 gives the full variable domain: GAGVSQSPSNKVTEKGKDVELRCDPISGHTALYWYRQSLGQGLEFLIYFQGNSAPDKSGLPSDRFSAERTGGSVSTLTIQRTQQEDSAVYLCASSLAGGQGGAFFGQGTRLTVV.